The clone carrying this T cell receptor (beta chain) was observed at least ten times. Indicated time point: newly diagnosed GD, antithyroid drugs for less than 3 months. PBMC-extracted RNA yielded the TCR library. The data originate from a study of regulatory T cells in long-lasting Graves disease. Unmatched junction bases numbered 7, after V lost 2 bases and J lost 7 bases. CDR1 MDHEN and CDR2 SYDVKM come from the germline V gene. The CDR3 contains 15 residues. CDR3-region Arm-PCR and iRepertoire HTBI primers produced the TCR beta libraries. Using its own MiXCR run on the multiplex PCR reads, TCRdb lists one record per CDR3 protein. The data show hundreds of thousands of distinct CDR3 sequences, over 15% seen once. Separately, the same data were catalogued under a study of T cells in Graves' hyperthyroidism and ophthalmopathy. Per that study: The HTBI primer set drove a first-round RT-PCR of the TCR CDR3.

The input for sequencing was peripheral blood mononuclear cells (PBMCs), taken at new diagnosis, from a patient treated with antithyroid drugs. The chain links TRBV28 to TRBJ1-4, with TRBD1 identical over 7 bases. The TCR comes from a man aged 35 to 55 with Graves disease. CDR3 amino acids: CASSLGGQRSEKLFF. CDR3 DNA sequence: TGTGCCAGCAGTTTAGGGGGACAGAGGAGTGAAAAACTGTTTTTT.